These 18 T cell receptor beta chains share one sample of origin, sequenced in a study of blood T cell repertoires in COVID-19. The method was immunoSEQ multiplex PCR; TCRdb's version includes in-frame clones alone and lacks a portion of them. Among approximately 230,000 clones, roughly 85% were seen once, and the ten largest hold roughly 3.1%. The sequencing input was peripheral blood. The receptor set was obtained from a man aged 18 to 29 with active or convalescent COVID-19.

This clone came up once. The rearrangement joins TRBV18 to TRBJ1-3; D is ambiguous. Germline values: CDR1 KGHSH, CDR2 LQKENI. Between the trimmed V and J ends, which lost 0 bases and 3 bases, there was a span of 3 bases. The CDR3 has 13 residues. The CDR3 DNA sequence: TGTGCCAGCTCACCACCGAGTGGAAACACCATATATTTT. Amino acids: CASSPPSGNTIYF.

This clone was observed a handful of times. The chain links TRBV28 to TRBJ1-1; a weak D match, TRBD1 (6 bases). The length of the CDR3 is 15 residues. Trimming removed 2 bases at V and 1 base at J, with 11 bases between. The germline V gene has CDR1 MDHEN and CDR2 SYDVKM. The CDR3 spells CASSLPTGENTEAFF. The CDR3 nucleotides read TGTGCCAGCAGTTTACCGACAGGTGAGAACACTGAAGCTTTCTTT.

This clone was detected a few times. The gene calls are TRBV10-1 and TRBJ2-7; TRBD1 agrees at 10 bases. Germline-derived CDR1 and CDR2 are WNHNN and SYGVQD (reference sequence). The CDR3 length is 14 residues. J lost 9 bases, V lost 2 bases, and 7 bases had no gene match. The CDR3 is CASSEDRGRGTQYF. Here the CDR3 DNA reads TGCGCCAGCAGTGAGGACAGGGGGCGAGGTACGCAGTACTTC.

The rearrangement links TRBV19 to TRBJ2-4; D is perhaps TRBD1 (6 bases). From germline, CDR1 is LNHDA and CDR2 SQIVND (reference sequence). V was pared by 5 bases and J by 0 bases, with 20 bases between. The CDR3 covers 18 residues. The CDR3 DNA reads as TGTGCCAGTAGTCCCTATCTGGACAGCTCACTAGCCAAAAACATTCAGTACTTC. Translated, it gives CASSPYLDSSLAKNIQYF. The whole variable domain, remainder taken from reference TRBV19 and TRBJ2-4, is DGGITQSPKYLFRKEGQNVTLSCEQNLNHDAMYWYRQDPGQGLRLIYYSQIVNDFQKGDIAEGYSVSREKKESFPLTVTSAQKNPTAFYLCASSPYLDSSLAKNIQYFGAGTRLSVL.

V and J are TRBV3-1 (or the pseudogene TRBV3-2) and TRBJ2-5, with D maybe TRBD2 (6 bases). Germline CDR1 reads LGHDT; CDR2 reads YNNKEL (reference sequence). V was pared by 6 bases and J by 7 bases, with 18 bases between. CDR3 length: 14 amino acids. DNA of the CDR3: TGTGCCAGCAGACCCGGATTGACAGCGGGGACCCAGTACTTC. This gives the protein CASRPGLTAGTQYF.

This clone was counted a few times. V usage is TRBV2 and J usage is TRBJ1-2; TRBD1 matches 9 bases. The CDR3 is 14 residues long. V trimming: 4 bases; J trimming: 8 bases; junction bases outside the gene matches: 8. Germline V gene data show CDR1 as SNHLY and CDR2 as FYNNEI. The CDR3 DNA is TGTGCCAGCAGTGGCCGAGGGACAGGGAAGGGCTACACCTTC. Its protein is CASSGRGTGKGYTF.

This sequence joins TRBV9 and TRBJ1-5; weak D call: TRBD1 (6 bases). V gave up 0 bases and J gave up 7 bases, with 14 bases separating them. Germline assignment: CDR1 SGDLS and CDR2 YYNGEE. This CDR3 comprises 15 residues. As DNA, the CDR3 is TGTGCCAGCAGCGTAGGGGGGCTCGAGGGGCAGCCCCAGCATTTT. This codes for CASSVGGLEGQPQHF.

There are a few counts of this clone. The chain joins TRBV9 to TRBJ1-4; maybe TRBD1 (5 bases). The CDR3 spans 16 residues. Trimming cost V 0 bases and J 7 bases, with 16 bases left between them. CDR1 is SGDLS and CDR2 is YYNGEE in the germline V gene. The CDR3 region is CASSVGRPGGGEKLFF. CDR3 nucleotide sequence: TGTGCCAGCAGCGTAGGTCGCCCGGGGGGAGGTGAAAAACTGTTTTTT.

The CDR3 loop reads CASSVGSEASSYEQYF. In nucleotides, the CDR3 is TGTGCCAGCAGCGTAGGAAGCGAGGCTTCATCCTACGAGCAGTACTTC. This chain connects TRBV9 to TRBJ2-7; D uncertain. This CDR3 is 16 amino acids long. V lost 0 bases and J 1 base, leaving 14 bases between the germline ends. From germline, CDR1 is SGDLS and CDR2 YYNGEE.

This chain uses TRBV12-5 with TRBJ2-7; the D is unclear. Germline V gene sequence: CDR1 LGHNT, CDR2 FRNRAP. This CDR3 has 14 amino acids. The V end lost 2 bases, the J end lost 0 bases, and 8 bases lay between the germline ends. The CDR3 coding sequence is TGTGCTAGTGGTTTGTTCATGAGCTCCTACGAGCAGTACTTC. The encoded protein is CASGLFMSSYEQYF.

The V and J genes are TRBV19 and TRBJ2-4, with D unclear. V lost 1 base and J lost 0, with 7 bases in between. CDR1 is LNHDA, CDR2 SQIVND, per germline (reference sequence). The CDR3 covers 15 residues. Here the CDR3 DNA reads TGTGCCAGTAGTATAGTTAGCAAAGCCAAAAACATTCAGTACTTC. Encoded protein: CASSIVSKAKNIQYF. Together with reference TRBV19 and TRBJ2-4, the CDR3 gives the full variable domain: DGGITQSPKYLFRKEGQNVTLSCEQNLNHDAMYWYRQDPGQGLRLIYYSQIVNDFQKGDIAEGYSVSREKKESFPLTVTSAQKNPTAFYLCASSIVSKAKNIQYFGAGTRLSVL.

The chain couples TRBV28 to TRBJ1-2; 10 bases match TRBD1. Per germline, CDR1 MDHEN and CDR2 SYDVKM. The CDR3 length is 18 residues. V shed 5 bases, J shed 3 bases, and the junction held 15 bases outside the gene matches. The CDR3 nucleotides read TGTGCCAGCAGTAGACTACCGGGACAGGGGTATCGTGACTATGGCTACACCTTC. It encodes CASSRLPGQGYRDYGYTF.

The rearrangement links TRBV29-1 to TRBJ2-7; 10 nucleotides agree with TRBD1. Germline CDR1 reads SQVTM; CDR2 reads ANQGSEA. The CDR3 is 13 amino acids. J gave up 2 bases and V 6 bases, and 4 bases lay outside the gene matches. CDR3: CSVAGQGAYEQYF. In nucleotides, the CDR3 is TGCAGCGTCGCCGGACAGGGGGCCTACGAGCAGTACTTC.

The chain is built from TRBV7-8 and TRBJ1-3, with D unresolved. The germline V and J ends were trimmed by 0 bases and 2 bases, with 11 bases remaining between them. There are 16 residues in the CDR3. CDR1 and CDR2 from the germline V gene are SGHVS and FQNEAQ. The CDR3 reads CASSLAGGFPGNTIYF. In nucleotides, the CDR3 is TGTGCCAGCAGCTTAGCTGGCGGGTTCCCTGGAAACACCATATATTTT.

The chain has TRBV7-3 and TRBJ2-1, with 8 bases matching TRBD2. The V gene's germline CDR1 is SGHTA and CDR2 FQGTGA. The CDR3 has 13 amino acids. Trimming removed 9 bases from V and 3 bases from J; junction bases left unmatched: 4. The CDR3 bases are TGTGCCAGATCCGGGGGGGACTACAATGAGCAGTTCTTC. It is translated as CARSGGDYNEQFF.

CDR3 DNA sequence: TGCGCCAGCAGCGTCGGGGGGGCCGGCACAGATACGCAGTATTTT. It codes for CASSVGGAGTDTQYF. The chain joins TRBV5-1 to TRBJ2-3, with 8 bases aligning to TRBD2. The CDR3 loop spans 15 amino acids. From germline, CDR1 is SGHRS and CDR2 YFSETQ. V lost 4 bases to trimming and J lost 1 base; unmatched junction nucleotides: 5.

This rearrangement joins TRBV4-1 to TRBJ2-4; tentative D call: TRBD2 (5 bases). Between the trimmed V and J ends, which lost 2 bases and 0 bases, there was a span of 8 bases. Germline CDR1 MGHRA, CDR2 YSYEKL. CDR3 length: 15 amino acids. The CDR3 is CASSQLGLAKNIQYF. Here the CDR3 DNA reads TGCGCCAGCAGCCAACTTGGACTAGCCAAAAACATTCAGTACTTC.

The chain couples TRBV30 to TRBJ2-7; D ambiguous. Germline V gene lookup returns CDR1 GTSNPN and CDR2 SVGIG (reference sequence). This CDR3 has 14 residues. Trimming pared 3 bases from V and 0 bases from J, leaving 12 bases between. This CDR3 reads CAWRREPLSYEQYF. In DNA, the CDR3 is TGTGCCTGGAGACGAGAACCTCTCTCCTACGAGCAGTACTTC.